The rows below give T cell receptor beta chains drawn from one sample of a study of blood T cell repertoires in COVID-19. Some clones are missing from TCRdb's copy, which holds only in-frame ones; the method was immunoSEQ multiplex PCR. The sample records some 50,000 clones, 91% being singletons. The source material was peripheral blood. These receptor sequences come from a man aged 70-80 years with active COVID-19. The CDR3 runs from the conserved cysteine through the conserved F or W. A D gene is named only where the DNA matches it firmly. Clone size appears in some rows only: once, few, many, or a class for an expanded clone.

length	V	D	size	J	CDR3	DNA
16	TRBV6-5	TRBD1	-	TRBJ2-5	CASSYTGQGGQETQYF	TGTGCCAGCAGTTACACGGGACAGGGGGGGCAAGAGACCCAGTACTTC
14	TRBV6-5	TRBD1	-	TRBJ1-2	CASNSGQGNYGYTF	TGTGCCAGCAATTCGGGACAGGGTAACTATGGCTACACCTTC
17	TRBV11-2	-	-	TRBJ2-3	CASSFGGQRTSTDTQYF	TGTGCCAGCAGCTTCGGGGGACAGCGAACTAGCACAGATACGCAGTATTTT
18	TRBV15	TRBD1	-	TRBJ2-6	CATSRRDRGISGANVLTF	TGTGCCACCAGCAGGAGGGACAGGGGAATCTCTGGGGCCAACGTCCTGACTTTC
14	TRBV6-5	-	-	TRBJ1-4	CASSYSNGAEKLFF	TGTGCCAGCAGTTACTCGAATGGGGCGGAAAAACTGTTTTTT
15	TRBV5-1	-	-	TRBJ2-6	CASSLGGSGANVLTF	TGCGCCAGCAGCTTGGGAGGGTCCGGGGCCAACGTCCTGACTTTC
15	TRBV9	-	once	TRBJ2-5	CASSLSQGTQETQYF	TGTGCCAGCAGCTTAAGCCAGGGAACCCAAGAGACCCAGTACTTC
15	TRBV6-4	TRBD1	few	TRBJ1-6	CASSEGTAGNSPLHF	TGTGCCAGCAGTGAAGGGACAGCTGGTAATTCACCCCTCCACTTT
14	TRBV7-2	TRBD1	-	TRBJ1-6	CASSLGTGRTPLHF	TGTGCCAGCAGCTTAGGGACAGGGAGAACACCCCTCCACTTT
17	TRBV4-1	-	-	TRBJ2-2	CASSQGAWGGNTGELFF	TGCGCCAGCAGCCAAGGTGCCTGGGGAGGGAACACCGGGGAGCTGTTTTTT
15	TRBV5-1	TRBD1	few	TRBJ2-7	CASRFRQGTSYEQYF	TGCGCCAGCAGATTTAGACAGGGCACCTCCTACGAGCAGTACTTC
14	TRBV27	TRBD1	-	TRBJ1-4	CASSSRQGQEKLFF	TGTGCCAGCAGTTCCCGACAGGGCCAGGAAAAACTGTTTTTT
14	TRBV9	TRBD1	-	TRBJ1-2	CASSVGTGEYGYTF	TGTGCCAGCAGCGTAGGGACAGGGGAATATGGCTACACCTTC
15	TRBV11-2	-	-	TRBJ2-7	CASSLSAGVPYEQYF	TGTGCCAGCAGCTTAAGTGCGGGCGTTCCCTACGAGCAGTACTTC
12	TRBV5-1	-	few	TRBJ2-7	CASSLSLREQYF	TGCGCCAGCAGCTTGTCTCTCCGCGAGCAGTACTTC
15	TRBV7-9	TRBD1	-	TRBJ1-6	CASSQPGTGNSPLHF	TGTGCCAGCAGCCAACCCGGGACAGGGAATTCACCCCTCCACTTT
15	TRBV6-5	TRBD1	-	TRBJ1-1	CASSPGQGWNTEAFF	TGTGCCAGCAGCCCAGGACAGGGCTGGAACACTGAAGCTTTCTTT
19	TRBV28	TRBD1	-	TRBJ2-7	CASSSHNPGTGATLGEQYF	TGTGCCAGCAGTTCGCACAACCCCGGGACAGGGGCCACTTTAGGCGAGCAGTACTTC
16	TRBV5-4	TRBD1	-	TRBJ1-2	CASSLDGLTGETGYTF	TGTGCCAGCAGCTTGGATGGACTGACAGGGGAAACTGGCTACACCTTC
15	TRBV7-9	TRBD2	-	TRBJ2-1	CASSLELAGGNEQFF	TGTGCCAGCAGCTTAGAGCTAGCGGGGGGCAATGAGCAGTTCTTC
18	TRBV4-2	-	-	TRBJ2-5	CASSQGPVGGAYQETQYF	TGTGCCAGCAGCCAAGGGCCCGTGGGGGGTGCGTACCAAGAGACCCAGTACTTC
15	TRBV3-1/TRBV3-2	TRBD2	-	TRBJ2-5	CASSQWASGAETQYF	TGTGCCAGCAGCCAATGGGCTAGCGGGGCGGAGACCCAGTACTTC
14	TRBV25-1	TRBD1	-	TRBJ2-3	CASSRTGGSDTQYF	TGTGCCAGCAGTAGGACAGGGGGCTCTGATACGCAGTATTTT
15	TRBV10-1	-	-	TRBJ2-7	CASSEGPGESYEQYF	TGCGCCAGCAGTGAAGGGCCGGGGGAGTCCTACGAGCAGTACTTC
14	TRBV6-5	-	-	TRBJ2-5	CASRTGERVGTQYF	TGTGCCAGCAGGACGGGGGAGAGAGTAGGGACCCAGTACTTC
20	TRBV24-1	TRBD1	-	TRBJ2-7	CATSDRRAVPGQTFSYEQYF	TGTGCCACCAGTGACCGCAGAGCTGTACCGGGACAGACCTTCTCCTACGAGCAGTACTTC
15	TRBV7-2	TRBD2	-	TRBJ2-5	CASSSGLALGETQYF	TGTGCCAGCAGCTCGGGACTAGCACTTGGAGAGACCCAGTACTTC
13	TRBV6-5	TRBD2	-	TRBJ2-1	CARPGLGAPEQFF	TGTGCCAGGCCGGGACTAGGAGCACCTGAGCAGTTCTTC
15	TRBV2	TRBD1	-	TRBJ2-3	CASSDRDRDLDTQYF	TGTGCCAGCAGTGACCGGGACAGGGACTTAGATACGCAGTATTTT
14	TRBV11-2	-	-	TRBJ1-5	CASSLGGRNQPQHF	TGTGCCAGCAGCTTAGGGGGCCGAAATCAGCCCCAGCATTTT
12	TRBV19	TRBD1	-	TRBJ1-2	CASRDRNYGYTF	TGTGCCAGCCGGGACAGGAACTATGGCTACACCTTC
17	TRBV6-4	-	-	TRBJ2-3	CASWRQADLGDTDTQYF	TGTGCCAGCTGGAGACAGGCCGATCTAGGGGACACAGATACGCAGTATTTT
14	TRBV28	-	-	TRBJ1-3	CASSTPGTGNTIYF	TGTGCCAGCAGTACCCCCGGGACAGGAAACACCATATATTTT
11	TRBV3-1/TRBV3-2	-	-	TRBJ2-1	CASSQANEQFF	TGTGCCAGCAGCCAAGCTAATGAGCAGTTCTTC
16	TRBV12-2	-	-	TRBJ2-7	CASRPPIDREAYEQYF	TGTGCAAGTCGCCCACCAATTGACAGGGAGGCCTACGAGCAGTACTTC
13	TRBV6-5	TRBD1	-	TRBJ1-1	CASRGQMNTEAFF	TGTGCCAGCAGGGGACAGATGAACACTGAAGCTTTCTTT
14	TRBV6-2/TRBV6-3	TRBD1	-	TRBJ1-4	CASSQGQGYEKLFF	TGTGCCAGCAGTCAAGGACAGGGTTACGAAAAACTGTTTTTT
15	TRBV2	TRBD2	-	TRBJ2-1	CASIGPSGGGILKFF	TGTGCCAGCATCGGGCCTAGCGGGGGGGGGATTCTTAAGTTCTTC
17	TRBV4-3	TRBD2	-	TRBJ2-1	CASSQDLGWRGKNEQFF	TGCGCCAGCAGCCAAGATCTAGGCTGGCGGGGGAAAAATGAGCAGTTCTTC
14	TRBV7-9	-	-	TRBJ2-4	CASSAYGAKNIQYF	TGTGCCAGCAGCGCGTACGGAGCCAAAAACATTCAGTACTTC
15	TRBV6-5	TRBD1	-	TRBJ1-2	CASTNRQGGRYGYTF	TGTGCCAGCACCAATAGACAGGGGGGACGATATGGCTACACCTTC
15	TRBV30	-	-	TRBJ1-6	CAWSVAGGRNSPLHF	TGTGCCTGGAGTGTGGCGGGGGGGAGAAATTCACCCCTCCACTTT
14	TRBV29-1	TRBD1	-	TRBJ2-5	CSVGGQGIQETQYF	TGCAGCGTTGGTGGACAGGGGATTCAAGAGACCCAGTACTTC
16	TRBV10-3	TRBD1	-	TRBJ1-5	CAISAAGGFGNQPQHF	TGTGCCATCAGTGCGGCAGGGGGCTTTGGCAATCAGCCCCAGCATTTT
13	TRBV15	TRBD1	-	TRBJ2-5	CATSDRGIETQYF	TGTGCCACCAGTGACAGGGGTATCGAGACCCAGTACTTC